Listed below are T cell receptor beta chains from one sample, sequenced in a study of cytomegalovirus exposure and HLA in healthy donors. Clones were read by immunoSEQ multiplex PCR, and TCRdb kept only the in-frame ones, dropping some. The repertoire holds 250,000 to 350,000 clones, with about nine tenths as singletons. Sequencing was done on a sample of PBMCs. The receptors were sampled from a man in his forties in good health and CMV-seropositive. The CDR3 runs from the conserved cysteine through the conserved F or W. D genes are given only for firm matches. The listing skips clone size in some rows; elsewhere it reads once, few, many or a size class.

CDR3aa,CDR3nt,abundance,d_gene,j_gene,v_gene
CASSRPAGELFSTDTQYF,TGCGCCAGCAGCCGACCAGCGGGAGAGTTGTTTAGCACAGATACGCAGTATTTT,.,TRBD2,TRBJ2-3,TRBV10-2
CASGTQGAQGKLFF,TGTGCCAGCGGAACACAGGGGGCGCAAGGAAAACTGTTTTTT,.,TRBD1,TRBJ1-4,TRBV6-5
CASRPTSGSETQYF,TGTGCCAGCAGACCGACTAGCGGGAGTGAGACCCAGTACTTC,once,TRBD2,TRBJ2-5,TRBV7-2
CASSEALRGPGETQYF,TGTGCCAGCAGTGAAGCGCTCAGGGGCCCGGGGGAGACCCAGTACTTC,.,.,TRBJ2-5,TRBV2
CASSSPSTGYYGYTF,TGTGCCAGCAGCTCCCCCTCTACAGGATACTATGGCTACACCTTC,.,.,TRBJ1-2,TRBV13
CASSFYQGQETQYF,TGTGCCAGCAGTTTTTACCAGGGGCAAGAGACCCAGTACTTC,.,.,TRBJ2-5,TRBV28
CASSWGGPTYEQYF,TGTGCCAGCAGTTGGGGAGGACCTACCTACGAGCAGTACTTC,.,.,TRBJ2-7,TRBV28
CASSRLAGGEDEQYF,TGTGCCAGCTCACGCCTAGCGGGAGGTGAGGACGAGCAGTACTTC,.,TRBD2,TRBJ2-7,TRBV18
CASSYSGGTQYF,TGTGCCAGCAGTTATTCGGGAGGTACGCAGTATTTT,.,TRBD2,TRBJ2-3,TRBV6-5
CASSPTRGGNYGYTF,TGTGCCAGCAGTCCAACCAGGGGCGGCAACTATGGCTACACCTTC,.,.,TRBJ1-2,TRBV27
CASSQLMGPSVIPGTDTQYF,TGCGCCAGCAGCCAACTAATGGGGCCTAGCGTCATTCCCGGCACAGATACGCAGTATTTT,.,.,TRBJ2-3,TRBV4-1
CASSGSSYNEQFF,TGTGCCAGTAGTGGGAGCTCCTACAATGAGCAGTTCTTC,.,.,TRBJ2-1,TRBV19
CASSPSTGDYGYTF,TGCGCCAGCAGCCCCTCGACAGGTGACTATGGCTACACCTTC,.,.,TRBJ1-2,TRBV5-1
CASRTGLATNEKLFF,TGTGCCAGCAGAACAGGGCTTGCAACTAATGAAAAACTGTTTTTT,.,.,TRBJ1-4,TRBV2
CASSDRTGASTDTQYF,TGTGCCAGCAGCGACCGGACAGGTGCTAGCACAGATACGCAGTATTTT,.,TRBD1,TRBJ2-3,TRBV9
CASSSLGLGQGIIYGYTF,TGTGCCAGCAGTTCCCTCGGCCTTGGACAGGGTATTATCTATGGCTACACCTTC,.,TRBD1,TRBJ1-2,TRBV28
CASSLGTGFGYTF,TGTGCCAGCAGTTTAGGGACAGGTTTTGGCTACACCTTC,.,TRBD1,TRBJ1-2,TRBV27
CASSLSAGGKQPQHF,TGTGCCAGCAGTTTATCGGCAGGGGGCAAACAGCCCCAGCATTTT,.,TRBD1,TRBJ1-5,TRBV28
CASSIDAGGGNQPQHF,TGTGCCAGTAGTATAGATGCAGGGGGTGGTAATCAGCCCCAGCATTTT,.,TRBD1,TRBJ1-5,TRBV19
CASSRPVGGSSNEKLFF,TGTGCCAGCAGCCGTCCCGTGGGGGGAAGTTCTAATGAAAAACTGTTTTTT,.,.,TRBJ1-4,TRBV28
CASSYQSGYNEQFF,TGTGCCAGCAGCTACCAAAGCGGCTACAATGAGCAGTTCTTC,.,.,TRBJ2-1,TRBV5-4
CASAPSGQRNTIYF,TGTGCCAGCGCACCCTCGGGACAGAGAAACACCATATATTTT,.,TRBD1,TRBJ1-3,TRBV6-1
CASSRDRGTDTQYF,TGCGCCAGCAGCCGGGACAGGGGGACAGATACGCAGTATTTT,.,TRBD1,TRBJ2-3,TRBV5-1
CASSHGQGGQETQYF,TGTGCCAGCAGCCATGGACAGGGAGGTCAAGAGACCCAGTACTTC,.,TRBD1,TRBJ2-5,TRBV14
CASSSWTGHQNTEAFF,TGTGCCAGCAGCTCCTGGACAGGTCACCAGAACACTGAAGCTTTCTTT,once,TRBD1,TRBJ1-1,TRBV7-8
CASSIDRTAGEKLFF,TGTGCCAGTAGTATAGACAGAACAGCAGGGGAAAAACTGTTTTTT,.,.,TRBJ1-4,TRBV19
CASSPWRDNTGELFF,TGTGCCAGCTCACCCTGGAGGGACAACACCGGGGAGCTGTTTTTT,once,.,TRBJ2-2,TRBV18